The 3 T cell receptor beta chains reported below all come from one sample, sequenced in a study of T cell responses to AZD1222 COVID-19 vaccine. Produced via immunoSEQ multiplex PCR; TCRdb's table is partial and in-frame only. The sample includes 110,000 to 150,000 clones, over 85% of them seen just once. The input for sequencing was peripheral blood, taken on day 0 of AZD1222 vaccination. Every receptor here comes from an adult in good health.

The V gene is TRBV5-1, the J gene TRBJ2-2, with 9 positions matching TRBD2. Losses at the gene ends were 0 bases for V and 7 bases for J; bases not matched to a gene: 7. CDR3 length equals 16 residues. Germline assignment: CDR1 SGHRS and CDR2 YFSETQ. The CDR3 coding sequence is TGCGCCAGCAGCTTGGTTGCGGGAGGGCCTGGCGGGGAGCTGTTTTTT. Protein product: CASSLVAGGPGGELFF.

This chain joins TRBV29-1 and TRBJ2-3, with unresolved D. The germline V gene has CDR1 SQVTM and CDR2 ANQGSEA. Deletions cut 1 base from V and 3 bases from J, with 11 bases between. The CDR3 loop spans 14 amino acids. The CDR3 DNA sequence: TGCAGCGTTGAAGCGGTAGATTTGACAGATACGCAGTATTTT. Translated: CSVEAVDLTDTQYF.

V gene TRBV3-1 (or the pseudogene TRBV3-2) combines with J gene TRBJ2-5, with unresolved D. V lost 0 bases to trimming and J lost 4 bases, with 9 bases between them. CDR3 length: 14 residues. The germline CDR1 and CDR2 sequences are LGHDT and YNNKEL (reference sequence). CDR3 in amino acids: CASSQDPTRETQYF. The CDR3 bases are TGTGCCAGCAGCCAAGATCCTACAAGAGAGACCCAGTACTTC.